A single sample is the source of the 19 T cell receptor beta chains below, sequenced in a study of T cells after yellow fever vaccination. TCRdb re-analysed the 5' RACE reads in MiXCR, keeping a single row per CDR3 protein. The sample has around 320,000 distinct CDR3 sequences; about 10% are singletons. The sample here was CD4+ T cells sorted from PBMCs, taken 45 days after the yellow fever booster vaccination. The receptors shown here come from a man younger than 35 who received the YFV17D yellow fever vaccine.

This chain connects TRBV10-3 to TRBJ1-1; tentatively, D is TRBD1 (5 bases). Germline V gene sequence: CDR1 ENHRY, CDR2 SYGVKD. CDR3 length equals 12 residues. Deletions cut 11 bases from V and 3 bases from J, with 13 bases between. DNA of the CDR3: TGTGCCGTCGGAGGGACTTACACTGAAGCTTTCTTT. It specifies CAVGGTYTEAFF.

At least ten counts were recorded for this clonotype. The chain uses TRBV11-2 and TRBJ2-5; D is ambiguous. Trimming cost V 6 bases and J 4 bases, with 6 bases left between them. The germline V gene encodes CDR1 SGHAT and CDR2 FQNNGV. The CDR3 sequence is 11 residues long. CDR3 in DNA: TGTGCCAGCAGGGTGGGAGAGACCCAGTACTTC. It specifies CASRVGETQYF.

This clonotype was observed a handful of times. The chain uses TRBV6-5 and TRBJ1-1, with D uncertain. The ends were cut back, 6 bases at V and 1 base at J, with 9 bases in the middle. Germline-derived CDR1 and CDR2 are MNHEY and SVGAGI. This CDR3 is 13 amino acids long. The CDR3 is CASRLRGNTEAFF. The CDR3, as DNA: TGTGCCAGCAGGCTTAGAGGGAACACTGAAGCTTTCTTT.

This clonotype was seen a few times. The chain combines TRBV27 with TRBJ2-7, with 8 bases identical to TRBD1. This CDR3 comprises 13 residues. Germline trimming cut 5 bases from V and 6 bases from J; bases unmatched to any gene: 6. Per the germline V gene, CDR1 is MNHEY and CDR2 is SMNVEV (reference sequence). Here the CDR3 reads CASSIGTGGEQYV. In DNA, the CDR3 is TGTGCCAGCAGTATAGGGACAGGCGGCGAGCAGTACGTC.

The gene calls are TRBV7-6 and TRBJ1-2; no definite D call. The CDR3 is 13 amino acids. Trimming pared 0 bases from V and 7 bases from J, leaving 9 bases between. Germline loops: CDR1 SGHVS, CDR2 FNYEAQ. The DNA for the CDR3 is TGTGCCAGCAGCTTAGCGCGCCTAGCTGGCTACACCTTC. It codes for CASSLARLAGYTF.

CDR3 amino acids: CASSLDRAGKTQYF. CDR3 DNA sequence: TGTGCCAGCAGCTTAGACCGGGCCGGGAAGACCCAGTACTTC. The chain combines TRBV7-2 with TRBJ2-5; maybe TRBD2 (5 bases). Germline CDR1 and CDR2: SGHTA and FQGNSA. Deletions cut 1 base from V and 6 bases from J, with 12 bases between. The CDR3 loop spans 14 amino acids.

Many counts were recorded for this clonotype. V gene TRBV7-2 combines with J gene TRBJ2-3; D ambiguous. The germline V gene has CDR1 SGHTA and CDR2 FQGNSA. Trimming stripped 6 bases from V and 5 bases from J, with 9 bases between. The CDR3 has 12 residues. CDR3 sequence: CASSFGGDTQYF. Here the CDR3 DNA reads TGTGCCAGCAGTTTCGGTGGAGATACGCAGTATTTT. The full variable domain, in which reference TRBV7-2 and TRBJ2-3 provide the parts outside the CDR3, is GAGVSQSPSNKVTEKGKDVELRCDPISGHTALYWYRQSLGQGLEFLIYFQGNSAPDKSGLPSDRFSAERTGGSVSTLTIQRTQQEDSAVYLCASSFGGDTQYFGPGTRLTVL.

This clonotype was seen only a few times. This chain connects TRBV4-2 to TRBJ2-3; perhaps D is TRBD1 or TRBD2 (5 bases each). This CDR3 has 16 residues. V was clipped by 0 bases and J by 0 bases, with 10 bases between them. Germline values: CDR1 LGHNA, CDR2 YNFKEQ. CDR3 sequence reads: CASSQDDGASTDTQYF. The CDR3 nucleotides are TGTGCCAGCAGCCAAGATGACGGGGCGAGCACAGATACGCAGTATTTT.

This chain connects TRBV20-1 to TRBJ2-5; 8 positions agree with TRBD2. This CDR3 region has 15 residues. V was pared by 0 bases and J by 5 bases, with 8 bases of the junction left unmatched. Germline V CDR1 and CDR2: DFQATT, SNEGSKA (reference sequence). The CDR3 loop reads CSARDRSGGPETQYF. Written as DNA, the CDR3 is TGCAGTGCTAGAGATCGAAGCGGGGGTCCCGAGACCCAGTACTTC.

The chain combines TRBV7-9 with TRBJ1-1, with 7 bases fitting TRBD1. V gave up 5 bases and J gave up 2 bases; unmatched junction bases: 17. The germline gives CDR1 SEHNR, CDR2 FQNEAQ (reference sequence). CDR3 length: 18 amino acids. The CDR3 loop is CASSLGRGQLAVNTEAFF. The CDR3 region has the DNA TGTGCCAGCAGCCTCGGGAGGGGACAGCTGGCCGTTAACACTGAAGCTTTCTTT.

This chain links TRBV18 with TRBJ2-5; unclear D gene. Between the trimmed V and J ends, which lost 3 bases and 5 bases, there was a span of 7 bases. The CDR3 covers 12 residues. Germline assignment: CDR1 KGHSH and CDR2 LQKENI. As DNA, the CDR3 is TGTGCCAGCTCACCCGCGGTGGAGACCCAGTACTTC. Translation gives CASSPAVETQYF.

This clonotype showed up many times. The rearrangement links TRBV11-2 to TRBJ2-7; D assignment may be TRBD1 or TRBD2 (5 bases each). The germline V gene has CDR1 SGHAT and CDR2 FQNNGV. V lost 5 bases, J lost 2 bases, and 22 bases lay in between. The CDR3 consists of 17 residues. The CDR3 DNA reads TGTGCCAGCAGCCCCGGCCCGAGGGGCTCCCGGCCCTACGAGCAGTACTTC. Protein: CASSPGPRGSRPYEQYF.

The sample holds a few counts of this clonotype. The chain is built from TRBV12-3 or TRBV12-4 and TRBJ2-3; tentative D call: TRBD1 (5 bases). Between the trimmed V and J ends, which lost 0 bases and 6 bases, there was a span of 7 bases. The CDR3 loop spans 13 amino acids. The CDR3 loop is CASSLAGLDTQYF. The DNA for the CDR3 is TGTGCCAGCAGTTTAGCGGGGCTGGATACGCAGTATTTT.

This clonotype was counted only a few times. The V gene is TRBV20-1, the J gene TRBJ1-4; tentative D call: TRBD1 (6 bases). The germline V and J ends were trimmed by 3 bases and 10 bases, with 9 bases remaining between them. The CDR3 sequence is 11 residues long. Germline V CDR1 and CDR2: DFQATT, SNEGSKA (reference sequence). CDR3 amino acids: CSASWGAKLFF. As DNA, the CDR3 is TGCAGTGCTAGTTGGGGGGCAAAACTGTTTTTT.

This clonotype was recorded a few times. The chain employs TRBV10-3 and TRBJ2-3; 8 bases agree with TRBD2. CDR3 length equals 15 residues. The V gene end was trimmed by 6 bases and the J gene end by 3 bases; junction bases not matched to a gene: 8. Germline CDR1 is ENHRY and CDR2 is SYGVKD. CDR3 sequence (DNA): TGTGCCATCAGCGGGGGGGCTAATTCGACAGATACGCAGTATTTT. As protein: CAISGGANSTDTQYF.

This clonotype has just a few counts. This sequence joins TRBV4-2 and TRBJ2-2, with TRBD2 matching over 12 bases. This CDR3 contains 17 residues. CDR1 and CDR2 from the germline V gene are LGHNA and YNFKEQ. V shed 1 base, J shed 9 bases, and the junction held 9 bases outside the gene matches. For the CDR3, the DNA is TGTGCCAGCAGCCAAGGAGGGGGACTAGCGGGTGACCGGGAGCTGTTTTTT. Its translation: CASSQGGGLAGDRELFF.

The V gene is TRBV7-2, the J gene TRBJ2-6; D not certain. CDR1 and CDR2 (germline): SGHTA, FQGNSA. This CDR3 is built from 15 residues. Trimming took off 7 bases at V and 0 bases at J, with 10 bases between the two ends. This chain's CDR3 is CASTHRSSGANVLTF. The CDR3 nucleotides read TGTGCCAGCACCCACCGTTCCTCTGGGGCCAACGTCCTGACTTTC. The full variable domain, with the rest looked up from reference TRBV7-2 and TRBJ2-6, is GAGVSQSPSNKVTEKGKDVELRCDPISGHTALYWYRQSLGQGLEFLIYFQGNSAPDKSGLPSDRFSAERTGGSVSTLTIQRTQQEDSAVYLCASTHRSSGANVLTFGAGSRLTVL.

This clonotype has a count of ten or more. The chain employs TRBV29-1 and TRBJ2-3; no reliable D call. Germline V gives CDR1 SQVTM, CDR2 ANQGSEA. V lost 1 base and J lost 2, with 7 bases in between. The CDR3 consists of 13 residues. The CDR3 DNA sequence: TGCAGCGTTGAAGTAGACACCACAGATACGCAGTATTTT. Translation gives CSVEVDTTDTQYF.

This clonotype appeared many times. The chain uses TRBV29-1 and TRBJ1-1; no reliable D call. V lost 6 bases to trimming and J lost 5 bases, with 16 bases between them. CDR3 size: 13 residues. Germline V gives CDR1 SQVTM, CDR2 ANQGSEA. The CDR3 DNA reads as TGCAGCGTAAGTTTGTTAGGCACAACTGAAGCTTTCTTT. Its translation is CSVSLLGTTEAFF.